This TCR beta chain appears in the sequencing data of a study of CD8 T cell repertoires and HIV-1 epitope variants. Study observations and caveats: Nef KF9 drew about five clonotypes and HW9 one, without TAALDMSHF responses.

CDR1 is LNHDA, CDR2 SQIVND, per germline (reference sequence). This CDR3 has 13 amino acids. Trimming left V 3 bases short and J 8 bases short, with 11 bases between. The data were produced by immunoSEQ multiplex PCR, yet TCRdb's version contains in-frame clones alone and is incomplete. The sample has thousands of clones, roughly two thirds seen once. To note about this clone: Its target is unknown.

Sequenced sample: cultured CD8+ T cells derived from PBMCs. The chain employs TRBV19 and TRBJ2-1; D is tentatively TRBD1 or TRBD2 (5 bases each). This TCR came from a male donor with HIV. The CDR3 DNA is TGTGCCAGTAGTATCGTCTCGGGGCATGAGCAGTTCTTC. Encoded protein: CASSIVSGHEQFF.